This entry lists 3 T cell receptor beta chains sequenced from one sample in a study of read filtering for tumor transcriptome and immune sequencing. Molecular barcoded adaptors covering alpha/delta and beta/gamma chains were used on 400 ng RNA. TCRdb recomputed calls from the reads with MiXCR, one row per CDR3 protein. The table has about 60,000 distinct CDR3 sequences, approximately 15% seen once; the top ten hold 45%. Sequencing used a population of CD138-negative cells sorted from bone marrow. The receptors originated from a donor aged 40 or older with multiple myeloma.

Many counts were recorded for this clonotype. The chain couples TRBV7-9 to TRBJ2-3; tentative D call: TRBD1 (6 bases). There are 16 residues in the CDR3. CDR1 and CDR2 (germline): SEHNR, FQNEAQ (reference sequence). Trimming stripped 1 base from V and 0 bases from J, with 11 bases between. The CDR3 DNA is TGTGCCAGCAGCTTAGGAGGGACACCTAGCACAGATACGCAGTATTTT. It encodes CASSLGGTPSTDTQYF.

This clonotype was recorded at least ten times. V and J are TRBV27 and TRBJ2-7, with D perhaps matching TRBD1 (6 bases). This CDR3 contains 19 residues. Trimming removed 6 bases at V and 1 base at J, with 28 bases between. Per germline, CDR1 MNHEY and CDR2 SMNVEV (reference sequence). CDR3 protein: CASRPTGFTFGSKSYEQYF. CDR3 sequence (DNA): TGTGCCAGCAGACCTACAGGGTTTACCTTTGGGAGTAAATCCTACGAGCAGTACTTC.

Details on this clonotype: A junction boundary mismatches the germline segment, possibly from a read error. The chain carries TRBV7-2 and TRBJ2-1, with D possibly matching TRBD2 (5 bases). Germline V lookup: CDR1 SGHTA, CDR2 FQGNSA. The CDR3 is 16 residues long. CDR3 bases: TGTGCCAGCAGCTTACTCCGCGGGTGGCGCTACAAGGAGCAGTTCTTC. This gives the protein CASSLLRGWRYKEQFF.